The present T cell receptor (beta chain) was sequenced within a study of blood T cells in healthy people across ages. The study's findings and limits: Naive CD4+ cells and diversity were both higher in long-lived donors than in aged donors.

A second PCR of about 7 to 12 cycles used a sample-barcoded 5' primer and a J-beta primer mix. A tag from a template-switch adaptor with 12 random nucleotides marked each cDNA molecule. Each CDR3 protein is one row after TCRdb ran MiXCR on the 5' RACE reads. The sample carries 2 million or so distinct CDR3 sequences, 49% recorded once. Drawing of peripheral blood yielded about 9.8 milliliters from each donor. This clonotype was seen just once. The antigen is unknown. Mismatch with germline at one junction end may stem from a read error. The length of the CDR3 is 17 residues. Germline assignment: CDR1 MNHEY and CDR2 SVGEGT.

The sequenced material came from blood. This clonotype originated in a woman between 40 and 50 years old in good health. V is TRBV6-2 or TRBV6-3 and J is TRBJ2-5, with TRBD2 identical over 7 bases. CDR3 protein: CASTTRRAGISQEAQYF. In DNA form, the CDR3 reads TGTGCCAGCACGACCCGGCGAGCGGGGATCTCCCAAGAGGCCCAGTACTTC.